Below are 28 T cell receptor beta chains sequenced from a single sample in a study of cytomegalovirus exposure and HLA in healthy donors. A multiplex PCR was run with 60 Vbeta primers and 13 Jbeta primers. Sequenced by immunoSEQ multiplex PCR; TCRdb stores in-frame clones only, minus some. The sample consists of around 200,000 clones, under 85% of them appearing once. Sequencing input: PBMCs. The receptor set was obtained from a man aged 50-59 years in good health and CMV-seronegative.

This chain connects TRBV29-1 to TRBJ2-7; 8 nucleotides match TRBD2. The CDR3 extends over 14 amino acids. CDR1 and CDR2 (germline): SQVTM, ANQGSEA. V shed 6 bases, J shed 3 bases, and the junction held 10 bases outside the gene matches. CDR3 amino acids: CSVTGLAENYEQYF. CDR3 sequence (DNA): TGCAGCGTCACCGGACTAGCAGAGAACTACGAGCAGTACTTC.

This rearrangement joins TRBV6-5 to TRBJ2-5; D possibly corresponds to TRBD2 (5 bases). The CDR3 is made up of 14 amino acids. The germline V and J ends were trimmed by 0 bases and 4 bases, with 9 bases remaining between them. CDR1 is MNHEY and CDR2 is SVGAGI in the germline V gene. CDR3 DNA: TGTGCCAGCAGTTACTCGCCAGGAGGAGAGACCCAGTACTTC. It encodes CASSYSPGGETQYF.

This chain connects TRBV10-1 to TRBJ2-1, with D perhaps TRBD2 (7 bases). V gave up 3 bases and J gave up 2 bases, with 11 bases separating them. In germline, CDR1 is WNHNN, CDR2 SYGVQD (reference sequence). The CDR3 sequence is 15 residues long. The CDR3 DNA is TGCGCCAGCAGTGACACAGGGAGGGCCTACAATGAGCAGTTCTTC. It codes for CASSDTGRAYNEQFF.

The V and J genes are TRBV10-3 and TRBJ1-2; 8 bases map to TRBD1. J was trimmed by 6 bases and V by 6 bases; bases with no gene match: 3. The length of the CDR3 is 12 residues. Germline loops: CDR1 ENHRY, CDR2 SYGVKD. For the CDR3, the DNA is TGTGCCATCAGCGGACAGGGAGATGGCTACACCTTC. This codes for CAISGQGDGYTF.

The chain uses TRBV2 and TRBJ2-1, with 9 bases aligning to TRBD1. With V trimmed by 11 bases and J by 9 bases, 11 bases remained unmatched. Germline loops: CDR1 SNHLY, CDR2 FYNNEI. The CDR3 spans 13 residues. CDR3 in amino acids: CAGWTGVYGEQFF. The CDR3 DNA reads as TGTGCCGGGTGGACAGGGGTGTATGGTGAGCAGTTCTTC.

The chain carries TRBV5-1 and TRBJ1-1; the D is unclear. Trimming took off 4 bases at V and 1 base at J, with 8 bases between the two ends. This CDR3 spans 13 amino acids. The germline V gene has CDR1 SGHRS and CDR2 YFSETQ. CDR3 residues: CASSATWNTEAFF. DNA for the CDR3: TGCGCCAGCAGCGCCACTTGGAACACTGAAGCTTTCTTT.

V is TRBV5-1 and J is TRBJ2-5, with 7 bases matching TRBD1. In germline, CDR1 is SGHRS, CDR2 YFSETQ. CDR3 size: 13 residues. The J segment lost 5 bases and the V segment lost 2 bases, leaving 3 bases of the junction unmatched. CDR3 in DNA: TGCGCCAGCAGCTTCACAGGGGAGGAGACCCAGTACTTC. It encodes CASSFTGEETQYF.

This clone occurred a few times. V usage is TRBV5-5 and J usage is TRBJ1-5, with 7 bases fitting TRBD1. In germline, CDR1 is SGHKS, CDR2 YYEKEE (reference sequence). The CDR3 extends over 15 amino acids. The V segment lost 4 bases and the J segment 2 bases; nucleotides outside the gene matches: 6. CDR3 sequence (DNA): TGTGCCAGCAGCGGCACAGGGGATCGCAATCAGCCCCAGCATTTT. Protein sequence: CASSGTGDRNQPQHF.

The chain has TRBV6-1 and TRBJ2-1; 8 nucleotides match TRBD2. V trimming: 8 bases; J trimming: 6 bases; junction bases outside the gene matches: 12. The germline gives CDR1 MNHNS, CDR2 SASEGT. The CDR3 loop spans 15 amino acids. The CDR3 coding sequence is TGTGCCAGCGTACAGGTCGCGGGGGGCCTCAATGAGCAGTTCTTC. Protein sequence: CASVQVAGGLNEQFF.

J is TRBJ2-2 and V is TRBV7-9; D might be TRBD2 (6 bases). Trimming removed 4 bases from V and 4 bases from J, with 19 bases in between. The germline gives CDR1 SEHNR, CDR2 FQNEAQ (reference sequence). This CDR3 has 17 amino acids. As DNA, the CDR3 is TGTGCCAGCAGCTCGCGGGACCCAACCGCACCCACCGGGGAGCTGTTTTTT. Protein sequence: CASSSRDPTAPTGELFF.

This chain uses TRBV9 with TRBJ1-4; 9 positions agree with TRBD1. The CDR3 length is 17 residues. V lost 4 bases, J lost 8 bases, and 15 bases stayed unmatched. Germline V gene sequence: CDR1 SGDLS, CDR2 YYNGEE. In nucleotides, the CDR3 is TGTGCCAGCAGCCTACCCCGGGACAGGGAACCAGGGGAAAAACTGTTTTTT. Protein: CASSLPRDREPGEKLFF.

The chain links TRBV7-3 to TRBJ1-3; a weak D match, TRBD1 (5 bases). The CDR3 spans 14 residues. Germline V CDR1 and CDR2: SGHTA, FQGTGA. The ends were cut back, 5 bases at V and 3 bases at J, with 11 bases in the middle. Written as DNA, the CDR3 is TGTGCCAGCAGCCAAGACAGAGATGGAAACACCATATATTTT. Protein: CASSQDRDGNTIYF.

There are many counts of this clone. This chain connects TRBV6-1 to TRBJ2-1; perhaps TRBD2 as D (6 bases). This CDR3 is 15 amino acids long. Between the trimmed V and J ends, which lost 6 bases and 2 bases, there was a span of 14 bases. CDR1 and CDR2 from the germline V gene are MNHNS and SASEGT. Written as DNA, the CDR3 is TGTGCCAGCAGACGCCGGGACTCCGCCTACAATGAGCAGTTCTTC. Amino acid sequence: CASRRRDSAYNEQFF.

The rearrangement joins TRBV7-9 to TRBJ2-7, with unresolved D. CDR1 is SEHNR and CDR2 is FQNEAQ in the germline V gene (reference sequence). Trimming removed 1 base at V and 2 bases at J, with 9 bases between. There are 14 residues in the CDR3. Here the CDR3 reads CASSLDLNPYEQYF. The DNA for the CDR3 is TGTGCCAGCAGCTTAGACTTAAACCCCTACGAGCAGTACTTC.

The chain joins TRBV5-5 to TRBJ1-5; D is unresolved. The CDR3 has 13 residues. Per germline, CDR1 SGHKS and CDR2 YYEKEE (reference sequence). Trimming stripped 1 base from V and 6 bases from J, with 8 bases between. CDR3 region: CASSLSMSQPQHF. CDR3 coding DNA: TGTGCCAGCAGCTTGTCTATGAGTCAGCCCCAGCATTTT.

The CDR3 region has the DNA TGTGCCAGCTCGATCACCGGGACAGGGGGTTACGAGCAGTACTTC. It encodes CASSITGTGGYEQYF. This chain links TRBV18 with TRBJ2-7; 11 nucleotides align to TRBD1. The germline CDR1 and CDR2 sequences are KGHSH and LQKENI. J was trimmed by 4 bases and V by 6 bases; bases with no gene match: 8. The CDR3 covers 15 residues.

This chain connects TRBV5-1 to TRBJ2-5; TRBD2 aligns across 11 bases. The end of the DNA is better explained by TRBJ2-7, so the J call may be wrong. Germline CDR1 is SGHRS and CDR2 is YFSETQ. CDR3 size: 18 residues. The CDR3 sequence: CASSLRHPGTSGTYEQYF. DNA for the CDR3: TGCGCCAGCAGCTTGCGCCACCCCGGGACTAGCGGAACCTACGAGCAGTACTTC.

The chain combines TRBV25-1 with TRBJ2-5, with TRBD1 as a possible D gene (6 bases). Germline CDR1 reads MGHDK; CDR2 reads SYGVNS. The CDR3 runs to 14 residues. V lost 1 base and J lost 1, with 7 bases in between. CDR3: CASSELQGQETQYF. The CDR3 DNA is TGTGCCAGCAGTGAATTACAGGGCCAAGAGACCCAGTACTTC.

This sequence joins TRBV20-1 and TRBJ1-1; 10 nucleotides line up with TRBD1. J gave up 14 bases and V 3 bases, and 3 bases lay outside the gene matches. The CDR3 covers 10 residues. The germline gives CDR1 DFQATT, CDR2 SNEGSKA (reference sequence). The CDR3 region has the DNA TGCAGTGCTAGTAAGGACAGGGGGTTCTTT. It encodes CSASKDRGFF.

The chain is built from TRBV30 and TRBJ2-7; TRBD1 matches at 10 bases. V shed 6 bases and J 0 bases; nucleotides not matched to a gene: 2. Germline loops: CDR1 GTSNPN, CDR2 SVGIG (reference sequence). The CDR3 consists of 13 residues. This chain's CDR3 is CACRDRGSYEQYF. The CDR3 DNA follows: TGTGCCTGCCGGGACAGGGGCTCCTACGAGCAGTACTTC.

The V gene is TRBV6-5, the J gene TRBJ1-4, with 8 bases aligning to TRBD1. CDR1 MNHEY and CDR2 SVGAGI come from the germline V gene. This CDR3 region has 15 residues. Trimming cost V 6 bases and J 6 bases; bases outside gene matches: 9. The CDR3 region has the DNA TGTGCCAGCAGACCAGGGACAGGTGCTTATGAAAAACTGTTTTTT. Encoded protein: CASRPGTGAYEKLFF.

The chain uses TRBV18 and TRBJ2-7, with a tentative D call TRBD2 (5 bases). V gave up 5 bases and J gave up 0 bases, with 14 bases separating them. Germline CDR1 and CDR2: KGHSH and LQKENI. The CDR3 runs to 15 residues. CDR3 amino acids: CASSSYTGSSYEQYF. The CDR3 DNA sequence: TGTGCCAGCTCATCCTATACGGGGTCCTCCTACGAGCAGTACTTC. The entire variable domain, with the rest obtained from reference TRBV18 and TRBJ2-7, is as follows: NAGVMQNPRHLVRRRGQEARLRCSPMKGHSHVYWYRQLPEEGLKFMVYLQKENIIDESGMPKERFSAEFPKEGPSILRIQQVVRGDSAAYFCASSSYTGSSYEQYFGPGTRLTVT.

The V gene is TRBV19, the J gene TRBJ2-7; the match to TRBD1 covers 10 bases. This CDR3 is built from 14 residues. The germline V gene encodes CDR1 LNHDA and CDR2 SQIVND (reference sequence). Losses at the gene ends were 5 bases for V and 4 bases for J; bases not matched to a gene: 5. The chain's CDR3 is CASSAPGQGYEQYF. The CDR3 bases are TGTGCCAGTAGTGCACCGGGACAGGGGTACGAGCAGTACTTC.

The rearrangement joins TRBV28 to TRBJ2-4; TRBD1 agrees at 10 bases. The J segment lost 2 bases and the V segment lost 4 bases, leaving 8 bases of the junction unmatched. CDR1 is MDHEN, CDR2 SYDVKM, per germline. This CDR3 is built from 17 residues. The CDR3 DNA reads TGTGCCAGCAGTTCGCCTCGGACAGGGGGTCCCAAAAACATTCAGTACTTC. It specifies CASSSPRTGGPKNIQYF.

The rearrangement joins TRBV4-1 to TRBJ2-5, with D possibly being TRBD2 (6 bases). V lost 1 base and J lost 5, with 17 bases in between. CDR3 length equals 16 residues. The germline gives CDR1 MGHRA, CDR2 YSYEKL. The CDR3 sequence: CASSQVGLGSFETQYF. Written as DNA, the CDR3 is TGCGCCAGCAGCCAAGTCGGCCTCGGGAGCTTTGAGACCCAGTACTTC.

V usage is TRBV29-1 and J usage is TRBJ2-7; D call uncertain. V was shortened by 1 base and J by 6 bases, with 10 bases between the two germline ends. This CDR3 comprises 12 residues. Per germline, CDR1 SQVTM and CDR2 ANQGSEA. The CDR3 bases are TGCAGCGTTGAAGGCTGGAGTGGCGAGCAGTACTTC. The encoded protein is CSVEGWSGEQYF.

The genes are TRBV27 and TRBJ1-1; D not resolved. V was pared by 7 bases and J by 0 bases, with 12 bases between. The CDR3 sequence is 14 residues long. CDR1 and CDR2 from the germline V gene are MNHEY and SMNVEV (reference sequence). The CDR3 loop is CASMAGLVNTEAFF. DNA for the CDR3: TGTGCCAGCATGGCGGGCCTAGTGAACACTGAAGCTTTCTTT.

The genes are TRBV6-5 and TRBJ1-5, with 8 bases matching TRBD1. The germline gives CDR1 MNHEY, CDR2 SVGAGI. With 5 bases clipped from V and 0 bases from J, the junction kept 3 bases outside the gene matches. This CDR3 is 15 amino acids long. CDR3 protein: CASSPTGVSNQPQHF. DNA of the CDR3: TGTGCCAGCAGTCCGACAGGGGTTAGCAATCAGCCCCAGCATTTT.